These T cell receptor beta chains were read from a single sample in a study of chemoradiotherapy in HPV16-positive cancers. Measured with immunoSEQ multiplex PCR; TCRdb has only the in-frame clones, and not every one. Seen here are 650 to 850 clones, approximately 83% observed once, and the top ten hold around 12%. The sequencing here drew on tumor tissue, taken from a patient who underwent chemoradiotherapy. These receptors all stem from a human donor with HPV-associated anogenital cancer. CDR3s include the opening cysteine and the closing phenylalanine or tryptophan. Each record gives: clone size, V gene, J gene, D gene, CDR3 protein, CDR3 DNA. D genes are given only for firm matches. Clone size is shown for a subset of rows, as once, few, many or a class of expanded clone.

.	TRBV10-1	TRBJ2-7	.	CASSEQEGYEQYF	TGCGCCAGCAGTGAACAGGAGGGGTACGAGCAGTACTTC
.	TRBV7-2	TRBJ2-1	.	CASSFWGSYNEQFF	TGTGCCAGCAGCTTCTGGGGCTCCTACAATGAGCAGTTCTTC
.	TRBV5-1	TRBJ2-5	TRBD1	CASRPTTGVGETQYF	TGCGCCAGCAGACCGACTACAGGGGTGGGAGAGACCCAGTACTTC
.	TRBV11-2	TRBJ2-7	.	CASSLSGRQGYEQYF	TGTGCCAGCAGCTTAAGCGGAAGGCAGGGGTACGAGCAGTACTTC
.	TRBV5-6	TRBJ2-3	TRBD2	CASSLVTSGDTDTQYF	TGTGCCAGCAGCTTGGTTACTAGCGGAGACACAGATACGCAGTATTTT
.	TRBV27	TRBJ2-7	TRBD2	CASSGLAGNYEQYF	TGTGCCAGCAGCGGACTAGCGGGAAACTACGAGCAGTACTTC
.	TRBV19	TRBJ1-1	.	CASSIQGAVLEAFF	TGTGCCAGTAGTATCCAGGGTGCCGTACTTGAAGCTTTCTTT
.	TRBV7-8	TRBJ2-1	.	CASSLYLGSYNEQFF	TGTGCCAGCAGCTTGTATTTAGGCTCCTACAATGAGCAGTTCTTC
.	TRBV5-5	TRBJ2-7	.	CASSSEGWDGRSEQYF	TGTGCCAGCAGCTCCGAGGGTTGGGACGGGCGGTCCGAGCAGTACTTC
few	TRBV27	TRBJ2-2	.	CASSPDWAQNTGELFF	TGTGCCAGCAGCCCGGACTGGGCGCAAAACACCGGGGAGCTGTTTTTT
once	TRBV6-1	TRBJ2-7	.	CASRGFYGRAYEQYF	TGTGCCAGCAGGGGCTTTTATGGTCGGGCCTACGAGCAGTACTTC
few	TRBV19	TRBJ1-1	.	CASSTLMNTEAFF	TGTGCCAGTAGCACCCTTATGAACACTGAAGCTTTCTTT
once	TRBV6-1	TRBJ1-1	TRBD1	CATFRQGNTEAFF	TGTGCCACCTTCAGACAGGGGAACACTGAAGCTTTCTTT
.	TRBV9	TRBJ2-1	TRBD2	CASTEGGLVNNEQFF	TGTGCCAGCACCGAGGGGGGACTAGTTAACAATGAGCAGTTCTTC
.	TRBV11-2	TRBJ2-3	.	CASSPTRTQYF	TGTGCCAGCAGCCCTACACGGACGCAGTATTTT
.	TRBV7-9	TRBJ2-4	TRBD1	CASSPMDREDIQYF	TGTGCCAGCAGCCCCATGGACAGGGAGGACATTCAGTACTTC
.	TRBV5-1	TRBJ2-2	.	CASSPDRANTGELFF	TGCGCCAGCAGCCCCGATAGGGCTAACACCGGGGAGCTGTTTTTT
.	TRBV6-1	TRBJ1-4	.	CASSDSGPTEKLFF	TGTGCCAGCAGCGACAGTGGCCCGACGGAAAAACTGTTTTTT
few	TRBV15	TRBJ1-2	.	CATSGGTPTDGFFYGYTF	TGTGCCACCAGCGGGGGAACACCTACGGACGGATTCTTCTATGGCTACACCTTC
.	TRBV29-1	TRBJ1-1	.	CSVSGANTEAFF	TGCAGCGTTTCTGGGGCGAACACTGAAGCTTTCTTT
.	TRBV29-1	TRBJ2-3	.	CSVGPGSLGTDTQYF	TGCAGCGTTGGTCCTGGGTCTCTTGGGACAGATACGCAGTATTTT
.	TRBV2	TRBJ2-3	TRBD2	CASGGRARTDTQYF	TGTGCCAGCGGGGGGAGGGCCCGGACAGATACGCAGTATTTT
.	TRBV27	TRBJ2-1	.	CASSRAGHGNEQFF	TGTGCCAGCAGTCGAGCGGGACATGGCAATGAGCAGTTCTTC
.	TRBV29-1	TRBJ2-1	.	CSVGVGVDEQFF	TGCAGCGTTGGGGTGGGGGTCGATGAGCAGTTCTTC
.	TRBV29-1	TRBJ1-5	.	CSVVDTTGRPQHF	TGCAGCGTTGTAGATACCACAGGGCGGCCCCAGCATTTT
few	TRBV7-3	TRBJ2-1	.	CASSELSGNEQFF	TGTGCCAGCAGCGAGCTGAGCGGCAATGAGCAGTTCTTC
.	TRBV5-1	TRBJ1-4	.	CASSFVGQNNEKLFF	TGCGCCAGCAGCTTTGTTGGACAGAATAATGAAAAACTGTTTTTT